Detailed here is one T cell receptor beta chain. V lost 3 bases, J lost 1 base, and 4 bases lay in between. This CDR3 comprises 14 residues. Germline values: CDR1 KGHSH, CDR2 LQKENI. This sample stems from a study of CD8 T cells in Susac syndrome. With random hexamers, about 0.45 to 1 ug RNA was reverse transcribed. TCRdb re-derived calls from the immunoSEQ multiplex PCR reads in MiXCR, one entry per CDR3 protein. The sample records just over 150,000 distinct CDR3 sequences, about 95% being singletons. Patients with Susac syndrome met the recently defined diagnostic criteria for definite or probable disease. Both CD4+ and CD8+ T cells were negatively isolated, and TEMRA cells underwent FACS enrichment.

This receptor was obtained from a human donor with Susac syndrome. What was sequenced was CD4+ T cells from PBMCs. This rearrangement joins TRBV18 to TRBJ2-6; D gene ambiguous. CDR3 loop: CASSPESGANVLTF. The CDR3 coding sequence is TGTGCCAGCTCACCGGAATCTGGGGCCAACGTCCTGACTTTC.